This record concerns one T cell receptor beta chain sequence. What it binds is not known. The data stem from a study of cytomegalovirus exposure and HLA in healthy donors. General observations from the study: Sequencing likely caused a cluster of highly shared sequence variants. Excluded were some V segments that proved indistinguishable, including TRBV6-2 and TRBV6-3.

The CDR3 has 15 residues. Looked up from germline, CDR1 is SGHKS and CDR2 is YYEKEE (reference sequence). The V end was cut by 3 bases, the J end by 4 bases, with 13 bases between. Vbeta (60) and Jbeta (13) primers were used in the PCR. Some clones are missing from TCRdb's copy, which holds only in-frame ones; the method was immunoSEQ multiplex PCR. This table holds approximately 220,000 clones, roughly 80% found once. The J gene is TRBJ2-2, the V gene TRBV5-5, with a possible D match to TRBD1 (5 bases). The sequence was collected from a young man in good health and CMV-seronegative. The sequenced material came from PBMCs. Here the CDR3 reads CASSSTASSTGELFF. CDR3 coding DNA: TGTGCCAGCAGCTCGACAGCCTCGAGCACCGGGGAGCTGTTTTTT. Drawing the rest from reference TRBV5-5 and TRBJ2-2, the complete variable domain is DAGVTQSPTHLIKTRGQQVTLRCSPISGHKSVSWYQQVLGQGPQFIFQYYEKEERGRGNFPDRFSARQFPNYSSELNVNALLLGDSALYLCASSSTASSTGELFFGEGSRLTVL.